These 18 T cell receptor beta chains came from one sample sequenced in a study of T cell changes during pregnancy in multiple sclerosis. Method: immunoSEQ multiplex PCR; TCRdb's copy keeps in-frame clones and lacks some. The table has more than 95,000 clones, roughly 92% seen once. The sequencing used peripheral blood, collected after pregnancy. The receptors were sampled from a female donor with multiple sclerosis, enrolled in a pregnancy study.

CDR3 DNA sequence: TGTGCCAGCAGCTTAGGAGTCTACAGGGGAAATCAGCCCCAGCATTTT. Protein: CASSLGVYRGNQPQHF. The chain joins TRBV7-8 to TRBJ1-5, with 7 bases fitting TRBD1. The CDR3 loop spans 16 amino acids. V lost 1 base and J lost 4; bases outside the gene matches: 7. Germline assignment: CDR1 SGHVS and CDR2 FQNEAQ.

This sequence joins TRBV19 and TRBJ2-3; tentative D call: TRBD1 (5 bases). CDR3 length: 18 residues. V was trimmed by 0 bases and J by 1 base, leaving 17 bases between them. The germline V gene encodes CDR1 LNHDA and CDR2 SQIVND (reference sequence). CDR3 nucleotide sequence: TGTGCCAGTAGTATAGATGCCAGGGCGGTTCTTCGCACAGATACGCAGTATTTT. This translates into CASSIDARAVLRTDTQYF.

The CDR3 DNA reads as TGTGCCAGCAGCTTAGGACAGCTTAATTCACCCCTCCACTTT. Residues: CASSLGQLNSPLHF. The gene calls are TRBV7-2 and TRBJ1-6; D possibly corresponds to TRBD1 (5 bases). V was shortened by 1 base and J by 6 bases, with 7 bases between the two germline ends. The CDR3 runs to 14 residues. Germline V CDR1 and CDR2: SGHTA, FQGNSA. Filled out from reference TRBV7-2 and TRBJ1-6, the complete variable domain reads GAGVSQSPSNKVTEKGKDVELRCDPISGHTALYWYRQSLGQGLEFLIYFQGNSAPDKSGLPSDRFSAERTGGSVSTLTIQRTQQEDSAVYLCASSLGQLNSPLHFGNGTRLTVT.

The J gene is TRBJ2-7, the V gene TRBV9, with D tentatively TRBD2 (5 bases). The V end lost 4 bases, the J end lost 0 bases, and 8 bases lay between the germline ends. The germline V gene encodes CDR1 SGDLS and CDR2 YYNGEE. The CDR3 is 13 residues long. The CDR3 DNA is TGTGCCAGCAGCCCCGGGAACTCCTACGAGCAGTACTTC. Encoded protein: CASSPGNSYEQYF. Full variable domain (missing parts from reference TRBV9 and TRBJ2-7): DSGVTQTPKHLITATGQRVTLRCSPRSGDLSVYWYQQSLDQGLQFLIQYYNGEERAKGNILERFSAQQFPDLHSELNLSSLELGDSALYFCASSPGNSYEQYFGPGTRLTVT.

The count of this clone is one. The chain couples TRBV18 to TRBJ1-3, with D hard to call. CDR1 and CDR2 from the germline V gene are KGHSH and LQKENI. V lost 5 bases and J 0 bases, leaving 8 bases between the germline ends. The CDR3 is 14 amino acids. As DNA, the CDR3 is TGTGCCAGCTCAGAAGCCCCCTCTGGAAACACCATATATTTT. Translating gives CASSEAPSGNTIYF.

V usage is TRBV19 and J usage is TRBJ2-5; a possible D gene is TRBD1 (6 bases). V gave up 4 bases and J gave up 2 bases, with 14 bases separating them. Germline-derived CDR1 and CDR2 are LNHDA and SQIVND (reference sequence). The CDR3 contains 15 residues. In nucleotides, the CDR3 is TGTGCCAGTAGTACGCCCCGCGGACAGCAAGAGACCCAGTACTTC. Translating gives CASSTPRGQQETQYF.

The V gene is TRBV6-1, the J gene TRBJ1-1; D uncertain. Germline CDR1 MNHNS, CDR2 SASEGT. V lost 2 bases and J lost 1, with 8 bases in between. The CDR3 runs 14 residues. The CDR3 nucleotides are TGTGCCAGCAGTGAACCGACATCGAACACTGAAGCTTTCTTT. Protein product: CASSEPTSNTEAFF.

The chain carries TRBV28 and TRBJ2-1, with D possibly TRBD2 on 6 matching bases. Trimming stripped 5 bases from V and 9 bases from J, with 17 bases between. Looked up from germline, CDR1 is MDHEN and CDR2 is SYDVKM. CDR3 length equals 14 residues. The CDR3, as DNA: TGTGCCAGCAGTCCCACGGGGGTGGTAGTTGAGCAGTTCTTC. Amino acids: CASSPTGVVVEQFF.

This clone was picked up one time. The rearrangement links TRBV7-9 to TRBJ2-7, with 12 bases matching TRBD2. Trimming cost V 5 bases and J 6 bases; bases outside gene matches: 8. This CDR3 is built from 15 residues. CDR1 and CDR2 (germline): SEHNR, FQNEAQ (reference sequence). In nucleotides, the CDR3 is TGTGCCAGCAGCCCTAGCGGGAGGGAATCCCTCGAGCAGTACTTC. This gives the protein CASSPSGRESLEQYF.

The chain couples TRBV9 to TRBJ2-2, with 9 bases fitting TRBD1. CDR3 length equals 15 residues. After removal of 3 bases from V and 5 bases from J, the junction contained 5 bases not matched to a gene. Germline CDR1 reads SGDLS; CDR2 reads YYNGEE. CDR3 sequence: CASSARQGGTGELFF. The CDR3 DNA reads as TGTGCCAGCAGCGCCCGACAGGGGGGTACCGGGGAGCTGTTTTTT.

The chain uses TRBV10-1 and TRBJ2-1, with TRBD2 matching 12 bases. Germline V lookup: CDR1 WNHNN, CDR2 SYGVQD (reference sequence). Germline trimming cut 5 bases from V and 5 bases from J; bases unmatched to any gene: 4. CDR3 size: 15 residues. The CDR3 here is CASSTGTSGHNEQFF. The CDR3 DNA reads TGCGCCAGCAGTACCGGGACTAGCGGGCACAATGAGCAGTTCTTC.

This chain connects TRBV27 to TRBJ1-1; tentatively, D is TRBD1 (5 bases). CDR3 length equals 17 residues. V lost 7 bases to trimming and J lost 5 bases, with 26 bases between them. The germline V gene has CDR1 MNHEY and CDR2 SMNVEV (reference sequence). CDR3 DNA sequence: TGTGCCAGCAAATTGCGGGGGGAAATACGTTTTTTGACTGAAGCTTTCTTT. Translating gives CASKLRGEIRFLTEAFF.

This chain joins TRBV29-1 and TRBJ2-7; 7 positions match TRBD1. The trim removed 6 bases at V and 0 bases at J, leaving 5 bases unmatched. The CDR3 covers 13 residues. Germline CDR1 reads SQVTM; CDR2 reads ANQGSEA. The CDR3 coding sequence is TGCAGCGTGGTTTGGGACAGCTCCTACGAGCAGTACTTC. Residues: CSVVWDSSYEQYF.

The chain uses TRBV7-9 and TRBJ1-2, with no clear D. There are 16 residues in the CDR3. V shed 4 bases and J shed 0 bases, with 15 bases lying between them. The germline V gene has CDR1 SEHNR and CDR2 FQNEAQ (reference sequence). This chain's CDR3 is CASSSFVGRPNYGYTF. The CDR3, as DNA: TGTGCCAGCAGCTCTTTTGTGGGGAGGCCTAACTATGGCTACACCTTC.

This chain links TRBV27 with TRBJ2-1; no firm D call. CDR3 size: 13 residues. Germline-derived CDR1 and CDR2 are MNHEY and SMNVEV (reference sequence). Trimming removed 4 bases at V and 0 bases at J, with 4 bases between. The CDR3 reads CASSSGSYNEQFF. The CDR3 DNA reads TGTGCCAGCAGTTCGGGCTCCTACAATGAGCAGTTCTTC.

This CDR3 is CASSHQLAGVSSYNEQFF. The CDR3 DNA sequence: TGCGCCAGCAGCCACCAACTAGCGGGAGTGTCCTCCTACAATGAGCAGTTCTTC. The chain recombines TRBV4-1 with TRBJ2-1, with 11 bases aligning to TRBD2. There are 18 residues in the CDR3. Germline trimming cut 3 bases from V and 0 bases from J; bases unmatched to any gene: 7. Germline loops: CDR1 MGHRA, CDR2 YSYEKL.

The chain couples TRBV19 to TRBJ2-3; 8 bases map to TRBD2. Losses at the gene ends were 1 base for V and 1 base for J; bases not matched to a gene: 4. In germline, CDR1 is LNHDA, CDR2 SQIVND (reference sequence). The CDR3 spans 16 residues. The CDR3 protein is CASSIVPAGGTDTQYF. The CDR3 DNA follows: TGTGCCAGTAGTATAGTCCCAGCGGGGGGCACAGATACGCAGTATTTT.

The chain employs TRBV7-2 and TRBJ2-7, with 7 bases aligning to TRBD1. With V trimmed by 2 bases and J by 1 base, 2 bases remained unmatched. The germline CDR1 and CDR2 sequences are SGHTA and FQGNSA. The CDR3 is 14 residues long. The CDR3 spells CASSLRTGSYEQYF. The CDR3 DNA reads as TGTGCCAGCAGCTTAAGGACAGGATCCTACGAGCAGTACTTC.